Following are 26 T cell receptor beta chains from one sample sequenced in a study of chemoradiotherapy in HPV16-positive cancers. Libraries were prepared by immunoSEQ multiplex PCR; TCRdb keeps only in-frame clonotypes and omits some of them. The table lists several thousand clones, about 96% of them singletons. The sample was tumor tissue, taken from a patient who underwent chemoradiotherapy. Every receptor here comes from a human donor with HPV-associated anogenital cancer.

The rearrangement joins TRBV6-6 to TRBJ1-5; perhaps TRBD1 as D (6 bases). The V end was cut by 6 bases, the J end by 4 bases, with 16 bases between. Germline V gene sequence: CDR1 MNHNY, CDR2 SVGAGI (reference sequence). The CDR3 is made up of 15 amino acids. The chain's CDR3 is CASSNRGQGNQPQHF. CDR3 nucleotide sequence: TGTGCCAGCAGCAACCGCGGGCAGGGGAATCAGCCCCAGCATTTT.

The J gene is TRBJ2-1, the V gene TRBV6-4, with TRBD2 matching 15 bases. V gave up 3 bases and J gave up 8 bases; unmatched junction bases: 2. Germline CDR1 and CDR2: MRHNA and SNTAGT. This CDR3 spans 15 amino acids. This CDR3 reads CASSEGLAGGDEQFF. The CDR3 nucleotides read TGTGCCAGCAGTGAGGGACTAGCGGGAGGTGATGAGCAGTTCTTC.

The chain has TRBV28 and TRBJ2-3; possibly TRBD2 for D (6 bases). The V end was cut by 6 bases, the J end by 0 bases, with 13 bases between. Germline values: CDR1 MDHEN, CDR2 SYDVKM. The CDR3 has 15 amino acids. The CDR3 is CASSGTAGSTDTQYF. DNA of the CDR3: TGTGCCAGCAGCGGAACGGCGGGGAGCACAGATACGCAGTATTTT.

This chain uses TRBV18 with TRBJ1-1, with 8 positions matching TRBD1. This CDR3 comprises 12 residues. CDR1 is KGHSH, CDR2 LQKENI, per germline. With 4 bases clipped from V and 8 bases from J, the junction kept 3 bases outside the gene matches. DNA for the CDR3: TGTGCCAGCTCACGGACAGGGATGGAAGCTTTCTTT. Encoded protein: CASSRTGMEAFF.

The chain combines TRBV27 with TRBJ1-2; maybe TRBD1 (6 bases). The CDR3 is 14 residues long. The V end lost 5 bases, the J end lost 3 bases, and 13 bases lay between the germline ends. Per germline, CDR1 MNHEY and CDR2 SMNVEV (reference sequence). The CDR3, as DNA: TGTGCCAGCAGTAAAAGGGGGACGGACTATGGCTACACCTTC. This translates into CASSKRGTDYGYTF.

V gene TRBV6-5 combines with J gene TRBJ1-4, with 8 nucleotides matching TRBD1. V gave up 0 bases and J gave up 8 bases; unmatched junction bases: 5. Germline CDR1 is MNHEY and CDR2 is SVGAGI. There are 15 residues in the CDR3. The DNA of the CDR3 is TGTGCCAGCAGTTACTCGGCAGGGGGCCGAGAAAAACTGTTTTTT. Protein: CASSYSAGGREKLFF.

The rearrangement links TRBV19 to TRBJ2-3; 12 positions agree with TRBD2. Germline V gene data show CDR1 as LNHDA and CDR2 as SQIVND (reference sequence). The CDR3 extends over 16 amino acids. The V gene end was trimmed by 3 bases and the J gene end by 4 bases; junction bases not matched to a gene: 5. CDR3 nucleotides: TGTGCCAGTAGTATGGAGGCTAGCGGGGGGGCAGATACGCAGTATTTT. Amino acid sequence: CASSMEASGGADTQYF. Using reference TRBV19 and TRBJ2-3 for the parts outside the CDR3, the full variable domain is DGGITQSPKYLFRKEGQNVTLSCEQNLNHDAMYWYRQDPGQGLRLIYYSQIVNDFQKGDIAEGYSVSREKKESFPLTVTSAQKNPTAFYLCASSMEASGGADTQYFGPGTRLTVL.

This rearrangement joins TRBV4-2 to TRBJ2-3, with 11 bases that match TRBD2. CDR1 and CDR2 (germline): LGHNA, YNFKEQ. Trimming cost V 0 bases and J 0 bases; bases outside gene matches: 8. This CDR3 spans 19 amino acids. The CDR3 sequence: CASSQDYTSGGTSTDTQYF. The CDR3 DNA sequence: TGTGCCAGCAGCCAAGATTACACTAGCGGGGGTACTAGCACAGATACGCAGTATTTT.

The CDR3 spells CASSLGVGTEAFF. CDR3 DNA sequence: TGTGCCAGCAGCTTGGGTGTGGGGACTGAAGCTTTCTTT. This chain links TRBV11-3 with TRBJ1-1, with unresolved D. Trimming took 3 bases from V and 5 from J, leaving 10 bases between them. CDR3 length: 13 amino acids. CDR1 and CDR2 (germline): SGHNT, YENEEA.

This clone was recorded once. The chain carries TRBV7-9 and TRBJ2-1, with D possibly matching TRBD1 (6 bases). In germline, CDR1 is SEHNR, CDR2 FQNEAQ (reference sequence). Between the trimmed V and J ends, which lost 6 bases and 8 bases, there was a span of 14 bases. The CDR3 contains 13 residues. The CDR3 DNA is TGTGCCAGCAGGCCAACAGGGCCCCATGAGCAGTTCTTC. Translated, it gives CASRPTGPHEQFF.

In regard to this clone: The junction departs from germline at one end; a sequencing error may be responsible. The CDR3 is CAGSQGQENTGELFF. The CDR3 bases are TGCGCCGGCAGCCAGGGACAGGAGAACACCGGGGAGCTGTTTTTT. V is TRBV4-3 and J is TRBJ2-2, with 8 bases aligning to TRBD1. Per the germline V gene, CDR1 is LGHNA and CDR2 is YSLEER. This CDR3 spans 15 amino acids.

This clone was seen a single time. The rearrangement joins TRBV11-2 to TRBJ1-4, with 7 positions matching TRBD1. Germline CDR1 is SGHAT and CDR2 is FQNNGV. V shed 6 bases, J shed 7 bases, and the junction held 11 bases outside the gene matches. The CDR3 sequence is 15 residues long. The CDR3 is CASSSGGRGVEKLFF. The CDR3 coding sequence is TGTGCCAGCAGTTCGGGGGGCAGGGGGGTTGAAAAACTGTTTTTT.

The genes are TRBV27 and TRBJ1-3; D is possibly TRBD1 (6 bases). The CDR3 totals 14 residues. The germline V gene has CDR1 MNHEY and CDR2 SMNVEV (reference sequence). Between the trimmed V and J ends, which lost 5 bases and 4 bases, there was a span of 12 bases. The CDR3 DNA follows: TGTGCCAGCAGTCCAGGGGTGTACGGAAACACCATATATTTT. Translated: CASSPGVYGNTIYF.

This chain joins TRBV6-1 and TRBJ2-3, with D possibly TRBD1 on 6 matching bases. Germline CDR1 MNHNS, CDR2 SASEGT. The V end lost 5 bases, the J end lost 10 bases, and 16 bases lay between the germline ends. CDR3 length: 13 residues. Here the CDR3 reads CASSIRQGTAQYF. The CDR3 nucleotides are TGTGCCAGCAGTATACGTCAGGGGACCGCGCAGTATTTT.

This chain connects TRBV28 to TRBJ1-3; D unclear. There are 16 residues in the CDR3. Trimming removed 5 bases at V and 0 bases at J, with 14 bases between. Germline assignment: CDR1 MDHEN and CDR2 SYDVKM. Here the CDR3 reads CASSPIHASSGNTIYF. In DNA, the CDR3 is TGTGCCAGCAGTCCCATACATGCAAGCTCTGGAAACACCATATATTTT.

This chain uses TRBV21-1 with TRBJ2-5; TRBD2 was called by the table and not checked on the DNA. TRBV21-1 is deemed a pseudogene. This CDR3 comprises 15 residues. The CDR3: CASSKFSGDQETQYF. CDR3 sequence (DNA): TGTGCCAGCAGCAAATTCAGCGGGGATCAAGAGACCCAGTACTTC.

The chain's CDR3 is CASRVEGTPNTEAFF. CDR3 DNA sequence: TGTGCCAGCAGGGTCGAAGGGACACCGAACACTGAAGCTTTCTTT. The V and J genes are TRBV27 and TRBJ1-1; a possible D gene is TRBD1 (6 bases). Germline lookup yields CDR1 MNHEY and CDR2 SMNVEV (reference sequence). This CDR3 is built from 15 residues. V lost 6 bases, J lost 1 base, and 15 bases lay in between.

The rearrangement links TRBV10-1 to TRBJ2-3; possibly TRBD2 for D (5 bases). With 3 bases removed from V and 4 bases from J, the gap between germline ends came to 17 bases. Per the germline V gene, CDR1 is WNHNN and CDR2 is SYGVQD (reference sequence). The CDR3 runs 16 residues. The chain's CDR3 is CASSDPRGSGADTQYF. The CDR3 DNA reads as TGCGCCAGCAGTGACCCTAGAGGGAGCGGAGCAGATACGCAGTATTTT.

Here the CDR3 reads CSVEFGLPETQYF. The CDR3, as DNA: TGCAGCGTTGAATTTGGACTTCCAGAGACCCAGTACTTC. This chain links TRBV29-1 with TRBJ2-5; D perhaps matches TRBD2 (5 bases). Germline CDR1 SQVTM, CDR2 ANQGSEA. Trimming stripped 2 bases from V and 4 bases from J, with 11 bases between. The CDR3 extends over 13 amino acids.

The chain employs TRBV5-1 and TRBJ2-5, with TRBD1 as a possible D gene (6 bases). In germline, CDR1 is SGHRS, CDR2 YFSETQ. The CDR3 consists of 15 residues. The germline V and J ends were trimmed by 4 bases and 5 bases, with 18 bases remaining between them. CDR3 in DNA: TGCGCCAGCAGCCTCCCACAGGGTCCCGTGGAGACCCAGTACTTC. Protein product: CASSLPQGPVETQYF.

The J gene is TRBJ2-3, the V gene TRBV7-8; 7 positions match TRBD1. The CDR3 spans 16 residues. V trimming: 5 bases; J trimming: 6 bases; junction bases outside the gene matches: 14. Germline CDR1 reads SGHVS; CDR2 reads FQNEAQ. CDR3 nucleotides: TGTGCCAGCAGCCCACCCTTCAGACAGGGCTGGGATACGCAGTATTTT. It codes for CASSPPFRQGWDTQYF. The entire variable domain, with the rest obtained from reference TRBV7-8 and TRBJ2-3, is as follows: GAGVSQSPRYKVAKRGQDVALRCDPISGHVSLFWYQQALGQGPEFLTYFQNEAQLDKSGLPSDRFFAERPEGSVSTLKIQRTQQEDSAVYLCASSPPFRQGWDTQYFGPGTRLTVL.

This chain links TRBV18 with TRBJ1-2; TRBD1 agrees at 10 bases. Germline V gene sequence: CDR1 KGHSH, CDR2 LQKENI. The ends lost 2 bases at V and 4 bases at J; junction bases unmatched: 10. The CDR3 spans 17 residues. This CDR3 is CASSPDPGQGSLYGYTF. CDR3 nucleotides: TGTGCCAGCTCACCAGATCCGGGACAGGGGAGTCTCTATGGCTACACCTTC. The whole variable domain, remainder taken from reference TRBV18 and TRBJ1-2, is NAGVMQNPRHLVRRRGQEARLRCSPMKGHSHVYWYRQLPEEGLKFMVYLQKENIIDESGMPKERFSAEFPKEGPSILRIQQVVRGDSAAYFCASSPDPGQGSLYGYTFGSGTRLTVV.

V gene TRBV19 combines with J gene TRBJ1-2; 8 bases line up with TRBD1. CDR1 and CDR2 from the germline V gene are LNHDA and SQIVND (reference sequence). There are 16 residues in the CDR3. The ends lost 3 bases at V and 1 base at J; junction bases unmatched: 7. The CDR3 DNA reads TGTGCCAGTAGTATTGGGGGGGGACAGGATAACTATGGCTACACCTTC. Amino acids: CASSIGGGQDNYGYTF.

The chain links TRBV15 to TRBJ2-7; D possibly corresponds to TRBD2 (5 bases). The CDR3 runs to 14 residues. Germline V lookup: CDR1 LNHNV, CDR2 YYDKDF (reference sequence). The V end lost 0 bases, the J end lost 1 base, and 7 bases lay between the germline ends. The CDR3 is CATSRDRGSYEQYF. Here the CDR3 DNA reads TGTGCCACCAGCAGAGATAGAGGGTCCTACGAGCAGTACTTC. Full variable domain (outside the CDR3, taken from reference TRBV15 and TRBJ2-7): DAMVIQNPRYQVTQFGKPVTLSCSQTLNHNVMYWYQQKSSQAPKLLFHYYDKDFNNEADTPDNFQSRRPNTSFCFLDIRSPGLGDTAMYLCATSRDRGSYEQYFGPGTRLTVT.

This chain connects TRBV11-2 to TRBJ1-1, with D unresolved. Trimming took 1 base from V and 4 from J, leaving 7 bases between them. The CDR3 length is 13 residues. CDR1 SGHAT and CDR2 FQNNGV come from the germline V gene. The CDR3 is CASSLVVGTEAFF. CDR3 DNA: TGTGCCAGCAGCTTAGTTGTCGGCACTGAAGCTTTCTTT.

V usage is TRBV14 and J usage is TRBJ2-5; D unresolved. The CDR3 has 14 residues. Germline V gene data show CDR1 as SGHDN and CDR2 as FVKESK. Trimming shortened V by 0 bases and J by 4 bases, and 9 bases separated the two germline ends. The CDR3 sequence is CASSQDRQAETQYF. The CDR3 DNA is TGTGCCAGCAGCCAAGATAGGCAGGCAGAGACCCAGTACTTC.